Following are 29 T cell receptor beta chains from one sample sequenced in a study of blood T cell repertoires in COVID-19. This table comes from immunoSEQ multiplex PCR, and its TCRdb copy is limited to in-frame clones, with some not included. The sample carries approximately 250,000 clones, around 80% recorded once. The sample comprised PBMCs or T cells enriched from blood (not recorded which). The receptor source for this set is a man in his forties who had recovered from COVID-19.

The rearrangement joins TRBV5-5 to TRBJ2-1; D may be TRBD1 (6 bases). V shed 4 bases and J shed 0 bases, with 11 bases lying between them. Germline-derived CDR1 and CDR2 are SGHKS and YYEKEE (reference sequence). CDR3 length equals 15 residues. CDR3 DNA: TGTGCCAGCAGCCGGGACACCAGCTCCTACAATGAGCAGTTCTTC. This encodes CASSRDTSSYNEQFF.

The J gene is TRBJ2-3, the V gene TRBV5-5; weak D call: TRBD1 (5 bases). The V end was cut by 0 bases, the J end by 6 bases, with 14 bases between. The CDR3 length is 15 residues. CDR1 and CDR2 (germline): SGHKS, YYEKEE (reference sequence). CDR3 coding DNA: TGTGCCAGCAGCTTGGAAGGGGCTCCAGCGGATACGCAGTATTTT. Translation gives CASSLEGAPADTQYF.

The chain has TRBV2 and TRBJ1-5; the match to TRBD1 covers 7 bases. The V and J ends lost 4 bases and 11 bases, in that order; junction bases with no gene match: 20. There are 17 residues in the CDR3. Germline V gives CDR1 SNHLY, CDR2 FYNNEI. The CDR3 region has the DNA TGTGCCAGCAGTGGGAGTAGGAGACAGGGTAGTTACCATACCCAGCATTTT. Its protein is CASSGSRRQGSYHTQHF.

J is TRBJ1-1 and V is TRBV18; 8 bases match TRBD1. CDR3 size: 18 residues. The germline V gene encodes CDR1 KGHSH and CDR2 LQKENI. The ends lost 3 bases at V and 6 bases at J; junction bases unmatched: 18. CDR3 protein: CASSPPGARGRVEAEAFF. CDR3 in DNA: TGTGCCAGCTCACCGCCGGGGGCCAGGGGGCGGGTAGAGGCTGAAGCTTTCTTT.

J is TRBJ2-2 and V is TRBV19, with 8 positions matching TRBD2. V trimming: 4 bases; J trimming: 8 bases; junction bases outside the gene matches: 6. This CDR3 has 14 residues. The germline CDR1 and CDR2 sequences are LNHDA and SQIVND (reference sequence). The DNA of the CDR3 is TGTGCCAGTAGTAGCCTAGGCGGGAGGGGGGAGCTGTTTTTT. Translating gives CASSSLGGRGELFF.

The chain combines TRBV18 with TRBJ1-5; 9 nucleotides agree with TRBD1. Germline V gene data show CDR1 as KGHSH and CDR2 as LQKENI. V gave up 3 bases and J gave up 4 bases; unmatched junction bases: 7. There are 16 residues in the CDR3. CDR3 protein: CASSPDRGGLNQPQHF. The CDR3 DNA is TGTGCCAGCTCACCGGACAGGGGAGGTTTAAATCAGCCCCAGCATTTT. Filled out from reference TRBV18 and TRBJ1-5, the complete variable domain reads NAGVMQNPRHLVRRRGQEARLRCSPMKGHSHVYWYRQLPEEGLKFMVYLQKENIIDESGMPKERFSAEFPKEGPSILRIQQVVRGDSAAYFCASSPDRGGLNQPQHFGDGTRLSIL.

V is TRBV11-3 and J is TRBJ2-7; D perhaps matches TRBD2 (6 bases). V lost 0 bases, J lost 3 bases, and 15 bases lay in between. This CDR3 comprises 16 residues. The V gene's germline CDR1 is SGHNT and CDR2 YENEEA. CDR3 region: CASSLEANSGYYEQYF. CDR3 in DNA: TGTGCCAGCAGCTTAGAGGCTAATAGCGGCTACTACGAGCAGTACTTC.

The chain carries TRBV29-1 and TRBJ2-4; tentative D call: TRBD1 (6 bases). V was cut by 6 bases and J by 14 bases, with 17 bases left in between. This CDR3 contains 11 residues. Looked up from germline, CDR1 is SQVTM and CDR2 is ANQGSEA. The CDR3 DNA is TGCAGCGTAACTAGAACAGGGATTGAGTACTTC. Translation: CSVTRTGIEYF.

The V gene is TRBV20-1, the J gene TRBJ2-7; D is uncertain. V dropped 4 bases and J dropped 3 bases, with 7 bases sitting between them. Germline loops: CDR1 DFQATT, CDR2 SNEGSKA (reference sequence). The CDR3 consists of 11 residues. The CDR3: CSATRNYEQYF. CDR3 coding DNA: TGCAGTGCTACGCGTAACTACGAGCAGTACTTC.

The gene calls are TRBV21-1 and TRBJ2-2; the D call of TRBD1 is as the table states it, not checked on the DNA. TRBV21-1 is labeled a pseudogene. The CDR3 extends over 22 amino acids. CDR3 sequence: CASSKGGAVDRAVGADTGELFF. The CDR3 DNA reads TGTGCCAGCAGCAAAGGAGGTGCGGTCGACAGGGCCGTAGGAGCGGACACCGGGGAGCTGTTTTTT.

This clone was seen a few times. One end of the junction varies from germline; a read error may be responsible. The J gene is TRBJ1-3, the V gene TRBV7-9; D unresolved. Germline CDR1 and CDR2: SEHNR and FQNEAQ (reference sequence). CDR3 length equals 11 residues. CDR3 protein: CARSSGNTIYF. The CDR3 DNA is TGTGCCAGGAGCTCTGGAAACACCATATATTTT. Complete variable domain (other parts from reference TRBV7-9 and TRBJ1-3): DTGVSQNPRHKITKRGQNVTFRCDPISEHNRLYWYRQTLGQGPEFLTYFQNEAQLEKSRLLSDRFSAERPKGSFSTLEIQRTEQGDSAMYLCARSSGNTIYFGEGSWLTVV.

The genes are TRBV7-7 and TRBJ1-4, with TRBD1 matching 8 bases. Germline V gene data show CDR1 as SSHAT and CDR2 as FNYEAQ (reference sequence). CDR3 length: 13 residues. J lost 14 bases, V lost 4 bases, and 9 bases had no gene match. The CDR3 coding sequence is TGTGCCAGCAGCTCCGGACAGGGTGCGGCTCTGTTTTTT. This codes for CASSSGQGAALFF.

The gene calls are TRBV7-2 and TRBJ1-2, with 11 nucleotides matching TRBD1. Trimming removed 5 bases from V and 5 bases from J; junction bases left unmatched: 7. The CDR3 contains 15 residues. The germline V gene encodes CDR1 SGHTA and CDR2 FQGNSA. In nucleotides, the CDR3 is TGTGCCAGCAGCCCGCGGACAGGGGGCCGATATGGCTACACCTTC. It is translated as CASSPRTGGRYGYTF.

This chain links TRBV3-1 (or the pseudogene TRBV3-2) with TRBJ1-1; 12 bases match TRBD1. The CDR3 covers 15 residues. V gave up 4 bases and J gave up 5 bases; unmatched junction bases: 5. Germline V gene lookup returns CDR1 LGHDT and CDR2 YNNKEL (reference sequence). The CDR3 bases are TGTGCCAGCAGCCCAAGGGACAGGGGGCGAACTGAAGCTTTCTTT. It yields the protein CASSPRDRGRTEAFF.

The V and J genes are TRBV7-3 and TRBJ2-1, with 7 bases identical to TRBD1. Germline V gene sequence: CDR1 SGHTA, CDR2 FQGTGA. The V and J ends lost 3 bases and 8 bases, in that order; junction bases with no gene match: 4. The CDR3 extends over 13 amino acids. In nucleotides, the CDR3 is TGTGCCAGCAGCTTGGGACAGAAGCATGAGCAGTTCTTC. Translated, it gives CASSLGQKHEQFF.

This chain joins TRBV28 and TRBJ1-1; D not resolved. The V and J ends lost 5 bases and 1 base respectively, with 11 bases between them. The CDR3 is 14 residues long. Germline loops: CDR1 MDHEN, CDR2 SYDVKM. The CDR3 bases are TGTGCCAGCAGTCCTTCCAGAAGGAACACTGAAGCTTTCTTT. It translates to CASSPSRRNTEAFF. The variable domain in full, completed from reference TRBV28 and TRBJ1-1, reads DVKVTQSSRYLVKRTGEKVFLECVQDMDHENMFWYRQDPGLGLRLIYFSYDVKMKEKGDIPEGYSVSREKKERFSLILESASTNQTSMYLCASSPSRRNTEAFFGQGTRLTVV.

The chain couples TRBV5-1 to TRBJ2-3; 7 bases are shared with TRBD2. The CDR3 consists of 17 residues. V shed 0 bases and J 2 bases; nucleotides not matched to a gene: 9. Germline loops: CDR1 SGHRS, CDR2 YFSETQ. The CDR3 DNA reads TGCGCCAGCAGCTTGGGGGGAGGGAGGGCCCTCACAGATACGCAGTATTTT. The encoded protein is CASSLGGGRALTDTQYF.

The rearrangement uses TRBV28 and TRBJ2-5; 8 bases map to TRBD1. Trimming cost V 10 bases and J 4 bases; bases outside gene matches: 5. The CDR3 spans 12 residues. Germline assignment: CDR1 MDHEN and CDR2 SYDVKM. The CDR3, as DNA: TGTGCCACCAGGACAGGGTCAGAGACCCAGTACTTC. Protein sequence: CATRTGSETQYF.

V usage is TRBV7-9 and J usage is TRBJ2-2; 8 bases agree with TRBD2. The trim removed 1 base at V and 6 bases at J, leaving 4 bases unmatched. The V gene's germline CDR1 is SEHNR and CDR2 FQNEAQ (reference sequence). The CDR3 is 15 residues long. DNA of the CDR3: TGTGCCAGCAGCTTAGAGCGGGAGAAATCCGGGGAGCTGTTTTTT. Amino acid sequence: CASSLEREKSGELFF.

This rearrangement joins TRBV6-2 or TRBV6-3 to TRBJ2-3; D perhaps matches TRBD2 (6 bases). The CDR3 has 14 amino acids. The germline CDR1 and CDR2 sequences are MNHEY and SVGEGT. V lost 1 base to trimming and J lost 6 bases, with 11 bases between them. The chain's CDR3 is CASSYLVRGDTQYF. The CDR3 DNA follows: TGTGCCAGCAGTTACTTAGTTCGGGGGGATACGCAGTATTTT.

The genes are TRBV30 and TRBJ2-2; D may be TRBD2 (7 bases). This CDR3 comprises 12 residues. Germline values: CDR1 GTSNPN, CDR2 SVGIG (reference sequence). The CDR3 reads CGGGTNTGELFF. The DNA for the CDR3 is TGTGGCGGGGGCACGAACACCGGGGAGCTGTTTTTT.

This chain links TRBV2 with TRBJ1-4; D ambiguous. The CDR3 runs to 12 residues. V lost 7 bases and J lost 8, with 11 bases in between. The germline V gene encodes CDR1 SNHLY and CDR2 FYNNEI. The chain's CDR3 is CASTQEREKLFF. In nucleotides, the CDR3 is TGTGCCAGCACTCAGGAGCGGGAAAAACTGTTTTTT. The whole variable domain, remainder taken from reference TRBV2 and TRBJ1-4, is EPEVTQTPSHQVTQMGQEVILRCVPISNHLYFYWYRQILGQKVEFLVSFYNNEISEKSEIFDDQFSVERPDGSNFTLKIRSTKLEDSAMYFCASTQEREKLFFGSGTQLSVL.

In its sample, this clone was seen once. The chain recombines TRBV18 with TRBJ1-5; D remains unclear. Between the trimmed V and J ends, which lost 2 bases and 4 bases, there was a span of 12 bases. Germline values: CDR1 KGHSH, CDR2 LQKENI. The CDR3 extends over 15 amino acids. In DNA, the CDR3 is TGTGCCAGCTCACCAGGCCCCCCCTTGAATCAGCCCCAGCATTTT. Amino acids: CASSPGPPLNQPQHF.

The V gene is TRBV5-1, the J gene TRBJ2-3; D remains ambiguous. V dropped 2 bases and J dropped 0 bases, with 10 bases sitting between them. The CDR3 totals 15 residues. CDR1 SGHRS and CDR2 YFSETQ come from the germline V gene. The CDR3 here is CASSFGGASTDTQYF. The CDR3, as DNA: TGCGCCAGCAGCTTCGGCGGAGCTAGCACAGATACGCAGTATTTT. The whole variable domain, remainder taken from reference TRBV5-1 and TRBJ2-3, is KAGVTQTPRYLIKTRGQQVTLSCSPISGHRSVSWYQQTPGQGLQFLFEYFSETQRNKGNFPGRFSGRQFSNSRSEMNVSTLELGDSALYLCASSFGGASTDTQYFGPGTRLTVL.

The CDR3 here is CASSSPGQGRTEAFF. Here the CDR3 DNA reads TGTGCCAGCAGTTCACCGGGACAGGGCAGGACTGAAGCTTTCTTT. The chain joins TRBV28 to TRBJ1-1, with 9 bases fitting TRBD1. The germline V gene has CDR1 MDHEN and CDR2 SYDVKM. Germline trimming cut 4 bases from V and 5 bases from J; bases unmatched to any gene: 8. The CDR3 runs 15 residues.

The J gene is TRBJ2-3, the V gene TRBV6-2 or TRBV6-3; D is ambiguous. The CDR3 runs to 14 residues. Germline loops: CDR1 MNHEY, CDR2 SVGEGT. V was clipped by 5 bases and J by 0 bases, with 9 bases between them. This CDR3 reads CASSPSASTDTQYF. The DNA of the CDR3 is TGTGCCAGCAGTCCCTCCGCGAGCACAGATACGCAGTATTTT.

CDR3 DNA: TGTGCCAGCAGTGCCCGAAGCGGGGGGGCCATAGATACGCAGTATTTT. Amino acid sequence: CASSARSGGAIDTQYF. V usage is TRBV2 and J usage is TRBJ2-3, with 10 bases identical to TRBD2. Germline assignment: CDR1 SNHLY and CDR2 FYNNEI. CDR3 length: 16 residues. V lost 4 bases and J lost 5; bases outside the gene matches: 9.

The rearrangement uses TRBV9 and TRBJ1-3; 9 bases are shared with TRBD1. Germline CDR1 reads SGDLS; CDR2 reads YYNGEE. V was clipped by 3 bases and J by 10 bases; unmatched bases: 5. The CDR3 has 13 amino acids. The CDR3 region is CASSGDRVGTIYF. Here the CDR3 DNA reads TGTGCCAGCAGCGGGGACAGGGTGGGAACCATATATTTT.

This rearrangement joins TRBV30 to TRBJ2-5; TRBD2 matches 7 bases. The CDR3 totals 12 residues. J gave up 13 bases and V 8 bases, and 16 bases lay outside the gene matches. Germline CDR1 is GTSNPN and CDR2 is SVGIG (reference sequence). The CDR3 protein is CALGGGTVVRYF. The CDR3 nucleotides read TGTGCCCTGGGGGGGGGAACCGTAGTTCGGTACTTC.